This T cell receptor beta chain was observed in a study of CD8 T cells in ankylosing spondylitis. Germline V gene lookup returns CDR1 SGHTA and CDR2 FQGTGA. This CDR3 has 13 residues. Trimming took off 2 bases at V and 8 bases at J, with 10 bases between the two ends. Broader study findings: Disease-linked clones displayed a CD8+ phenotype and appeared relatively rarely in peripheral blood. Disease-associated clones were reportedly significantly overrepresented in matched ankylosing spondylitis synovial fluid. Among TCR beta sequences, a motif of roughly 8 highly homologous variants appeared characteristic of ankylosing spondylitis blood.

Quantitative 5'-RACE with molecular barcodes was used to make the TCR beta libraries. One entry per CDR3 protein, called by TCRdb with MiXCR from the 5' RACE reads. The repertoire has about 750,000 distinct CDR3 sequences, 19% of them found once; the top ten carry 15% to 20%. This clonotype was seen only a few times. Its antigen is unidentified. Sequencing used blood, either unsorted or a sorted T cell fraction (not recorded which). This TCR was sampled from a male donor with ankylosing spondylitis. V usage is TRBV7-3 and J usage is TRBJ2-1; D unresolved. In DNA, the CDR3 is TGTGCCAGCAGCTTACTAGGCTCGGATGAGCAGTTCTTC. Protein: CASSLLGSDEQFF.